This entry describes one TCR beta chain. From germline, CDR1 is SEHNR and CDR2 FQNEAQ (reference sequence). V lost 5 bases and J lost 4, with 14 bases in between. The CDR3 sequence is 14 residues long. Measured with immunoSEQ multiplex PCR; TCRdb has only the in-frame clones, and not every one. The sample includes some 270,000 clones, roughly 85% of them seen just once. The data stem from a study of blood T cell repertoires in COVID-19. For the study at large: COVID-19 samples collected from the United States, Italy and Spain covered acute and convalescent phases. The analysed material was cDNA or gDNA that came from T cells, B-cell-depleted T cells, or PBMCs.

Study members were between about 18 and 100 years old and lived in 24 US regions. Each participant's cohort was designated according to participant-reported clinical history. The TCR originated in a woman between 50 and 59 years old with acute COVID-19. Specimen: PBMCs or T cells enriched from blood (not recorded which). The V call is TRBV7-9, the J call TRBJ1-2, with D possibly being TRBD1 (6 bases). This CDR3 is CASSPSGEGYGYTF. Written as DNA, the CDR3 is TGTGCCAGCAGCCCCTCAGGGGAGGGCTATGGCTACACCTTC.